This T cell receptor beta chain was found in a study of blood T cell repertoires in COVID-19. On the study more broadly: Acute and convalescent COVID-19 specimens originated in the United States, Italy and Spain. PBMCs, B-cell-depleted T cells, or T cells provided the cDNA or gDNA that made up the material.

This CDR3 is 14 amino acids long. Germline CDR1 SNHLY, CDR2 FYNNEI. V shed 6 bases and J shed 6 bases, with 18 bases lying between them. Some clones are missing from TCRdb's copy, which holds only in-frame ones; the method was immunoSEQ multiplex PCR. The table shows some 75,000 clones, with around 89% occurring only once. Sequencing was carried out using peripheral blood. The V and J genes are TRBV2 and TRBJ2-7; perhaps TRBD1 as D (5 bases). This TCR derives from a man aged 60-69 years with acute or convalescent COVID-19. CDR3 in DNA: TGTGCCAGCAGGGACCAGGGCCATAGTGGCGAGCAGTACTTC. Amino acid sequence: CASRDQGHSGEQYF.